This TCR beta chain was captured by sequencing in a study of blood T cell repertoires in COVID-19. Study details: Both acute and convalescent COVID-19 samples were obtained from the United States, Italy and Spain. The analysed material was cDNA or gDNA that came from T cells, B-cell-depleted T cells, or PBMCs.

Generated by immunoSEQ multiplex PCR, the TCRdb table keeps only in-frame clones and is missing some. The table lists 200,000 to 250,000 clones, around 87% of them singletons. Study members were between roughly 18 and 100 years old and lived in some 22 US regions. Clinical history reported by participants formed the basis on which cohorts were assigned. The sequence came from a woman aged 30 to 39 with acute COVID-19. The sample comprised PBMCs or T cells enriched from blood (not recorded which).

The CDR3 region is CSASQLTGLVSPLHF. CDR3 DNA sequence: TGCAGTGCTAGTCAATTGACAGGGTTGGTCTCACCCCTCCACTTT. The V call is TRBV20-1, the J call TRBJ1-6; 7 bases line up with TRBD1. The CDR3 is made up of 15 amino acids. CDR1 DFQATT and CDR2 SNEGSKA come from the germline V gene (reference sequence). V lost 3 bases and J lost 10; bases outside the gene matches: 12.